The 16 T cell receptor beta chains below were found in one sample sequenced in a study of OX40 agonist ivuxolimab in advanced cancers. Repertoires were generated with immunoSEQ multiplex PCR, while TCRdb's copy carries only in-frame clones and drops some. In the table there are more than 25,000 clones, roughly 77% of which are singletons. Sequenced here: CD4+ or CD8+ T cells sorted from blood, sampled in a trial of the OX40 agonist ivuxolimab. The source of these receptors is an adult with an advanced solid tumor such as melanoma, head and neck, liver or kidney cancer.

The CDR3 sequence: CASSFTLAATDTQYF. CDR3 DNA: TGTGCCAGCAGCTTCACTTTAGCGGCAACAGATACGCAGTATTTT. The chain recombines TRBV5-6 with TRBJ2-3; TRBD2 is a possible D gene (6 bases). The V gene lost 2 bases and the J gene lost 3 bases, with 13 bases spanning the gap. The length of the CDR3 is 15 residues. Germline CDR1 reads SGHDT; CDR2 reads YYEEEE.

The table lists this clone with a count of one. This chain links TRBV4-1 with TRBJ2-7; 7 nucleotides match TRBD1. The CDR3 covers 15 residues. V shed 0 bases and J 9 bases; nucleotides not matched to a gene: 11. Germline V gene lookup returns CDR1 MGHRA and CDR2 YSYEKL. The DNA for the CDR3 is TGCGCCAGCAGCCAAGATGCCGGGACAGACCGCTGGCAGTACTTC. It specifies CASSQDAGTDRWQYF.

The chain uses TRBV28 and TRBJ2-7, with a weak D call TRBD2 (5 bases). The CDR3 contains 15 residues. In germline, CDR1 is MDHEN, CDR2 SYDVKM. V gave up 4 bases and J gave up 3 bases, with 16 bases separating them. The CDR3 sequence is CASSSRDNAVYEQYF. Here the CDR3 DNA reads TGTGCCAGCAGTTCCCGGGATAATGCGGTCTACGAGCAGTACTTC.

The gene calls are TRBV28 and TRBJ1-5, with D perhaps TRBD1 (5 bases). CDR1 is MDHEN, CDR2 SYDVKM, per germline. The CDR3 is 15 amino acids. The V gene lost 2 bases and the J gene lost 6 bases, with 14 bases spanning the gap. The CDR3 coding sequence is TGTGCCAGCAGTTTAGCGGGGACGCGGGGTCAGCCCCAGCATTTT. This gives the protein CASSLAGTRGQPQHF.

This rearrangement joins TRBV11-2 to TRBJ2-7, with 10 bases lining up with TRBD2. The CDR3 runs to 16 residues. CDR1 and CDR2 (germline): SGHAT, FQNNGV. The J segment lost 0 bases and the V segment lost 1 base, leaving 3 bases of the junction unmatched. The CDR3: CASSLVASGSSYEQYF. The CDR3 coding sequence is TGTGCCAGCAGCTTAGTTGCTAGCGGGAGCTCCTACGAGCAGTACTTC.

This clone was detected a few times. V is TRBV28 and J is TRBJ1-5; the match to TRBD1 covers 7 bases. The ends lost 1 base at V and 4 bases at J; junction bases unmatched: 4. The CDR3 loop spans 15 amino acids. CDR1 MDHEN and CDR2 SYDVKM come from the germline V gene. The CDR3 sequence: CASSLFQGENQPQHF. Written as DNA, the CDR3 is TGTGCCAGCAGTTTATTCCAGGGGGAAAATCAGCCCCAGCATTTT.

The chain recombines TRBV11-2 with TRBJ2-1; the D gene is possibly TRBD1 (6 bases). V was shortened by 5 bases and J by 9 bases, with 14 bases between the two germline ends. The CDR3 sequence is 13 residues long. CDR1 and CDR2 from the germline V gene are SGHAT and FQNNGV. In DNA, the CDR3 is TGTGCCAGCAGCACCCCCCCAGGGGTTGAGCAGTTCTTC. Translated: CASSTPPGVEQFF.

Only a few counts were recorded for this clone. The chain uses TRBV18 and TRBJ2-7; TRBD2 agrees at 10 bases. J gave up 2 bases and V 5 bases, and 6 bases lay outside the gene matches. Germline V gene data show CDR1 as KGHSH and CDR2 as LQKENI. The CDR3 totals 15 residues. The CDR3 DNA is TGTGCCAGCTCAAATACTAGCGGGGCCGCCTACGAGCAGTACTTC. Its translation: CASSNTSGAAYEQYF.

This chain connects TRBV7-2 to TRBJ2-5; 12 bases fit TRBD2. Germline assignment: CDR1 SGHTA and CDR2 FQGNSA. V lost 3 bases to trimming and J lost 6 bases; unmatched junction nucleotides: 8. CDR3 length: 16 amino acids. CDR3 loop: CASSFGRLAGVQTQYF. Written as DNA, the CDR3 is TGTGCCAGCAGCTTCGGGAGACTAGCGGGAGTCCAGACCCAGTACTTC.

This clone was detected only once. The V call is TRBV7-9, the J call TRBJ2-2; TRBD1 is a possible D gene (6 bases). The germline gives CDR1 SEHNR, CDR2 FQNEAQ (reference sequence). Trimming left V 4 bases short and J 6 bases short, with 9 bases between. The CDR3 extends over 13 amino acids. For the CDR3, the DNA is TGTGCCAGCAGCTCAGAGGGGGCCGGGGAGCTGTTTTTT. It translates to CASSSEGAGELFF.

The chain couples TRBV2 to TRBJ2-7; D may correspond to TRBD1 or TRBD2 (5 bases each). This CDR3 spans 15 amino acids. V shed 2 bases and J shed 3 bases, with 14 bases lying between them. Germline CDR1 and CDR2: SNHLY and FYNNEI. CDR3 loop: CASSERGAGVYEQYF. Here the CDR3 DNA reads TGTGCCAGCAGTGAAAGAGGGGCCGGAGTCTACGAGCAGTACTTC.

On this clone: The junction departs from germline at one end; a sequencing error may be responsible. CDR3 sequence (DNA): TGTGCCAGCAGTCCCTATCGCTTGAACACTGAAGCTTTCTTT. Residues: CASSPYRLNTEAFF. V usage is TRBV5-1 and J usage is TRBJ1-1; no clear D gene. Germline assignment: CDR1 SGHRS and CDR2 YFSETQ. The CDR3 runs 14 residues.

V usage is TRBV7-9 and J usage is TRBJ2-7, with D perhaps assigned TRBD1 or TRBD2 (7 bases each). CDR3 size: 16 residues. Deletions cut 3 bases from V and 3 bases from J, with 18 bases between. Per the germline V gene, CDR1 is SEHNR and CDR2 is FQNEAQ (reference sequence). DNA of the CDR3: TGTGCCAGCAGCTTTTCGACCAGCGGGGACAGCTACGAGCAGTACTTC. It yields the protein CASSFSTSGDSYEQYF.

This clone was observed once. The V and J genes are TRBV6-5 and TRBJ1-1, with TRBD1 as a possible D gene (6 bases). Trimming removed 5 bases at V and 0 bases at J, with 7 bases between. Germline V lookup: CDR1 MNHEY, CDR2 SVGAGI. This CDR3 is 13 amino acids long. DNA of the CDR3: TGTGCCAGCAGTCAGGGGATGAACACTGAAGCTTTCTTT. Translation gives CASSQGMNTEAFF.

This clone was detected a few times. CDR3 nucleotides: TGTGCCAGCAGCACCCAGGGAAGAGGCTATGGCTACACCTTC. Amino acids: CASSTQGRGYGYTF. This chain joins TRBV5-4 and TRBJ1-2, with a possible D match to TRBD1 (5 bases). The length of the CDR3 is 14 residues. The germline V and J ends were trimmed by 4 bases and 4 bases, with 14 bases remaining between them. Germline V lookup: CDR1 SGHNT, CDR2 YYREEE (reference sequence).

V and J are TRBV6-6 and TRBJ1-2; D gene unclear. The CDR3 runs 16 residues. Trimming pared 0 bases from V and 8 bases from J, leaving 19 bases between. Germline-derived CDR1 and CDR2 are MNHNY and SVGAGI (reference sequence). The CDR3 spells CASSYSERAPTKGYTF. The DNA of the CDR3 is TGTGCCAGCAGTTACTCGGAAAGGGCCCCTACCAAAGGCTACACCTTC.